The present T cell receptor (beta chain) was sequenced within a study of long-term antiretroviral therapy in people with HIV. Study details: The earliest samples came about a decade before the 2015 immediate-ART recommendation. General study findings and limits: Viral resistance, ART adherence and therapy changes all lacked available data.

The CDR3 spans 14 residues. In germline, CDR1 is MNHEY, CDR2 SVGAGI. Unmatched junction bases numbered 7, after V lost 4 bases and J lost 4 bases. This was the immunoSEQ v3.0 assay at survey level. The table came from immunoSEQ multiplex PCR; TCRdb's copy has only in-frame clones and leaves some out. The data show about 25,000 clones, roughly 80% seen once. Note on this clone: Antigen unknown.

The rearrangement uses TRBV6-5 and TRBJ2-7; 7 bases are a match to TRBD1. The sample here was unsorted PBMCs, taken 2.9 years after starting antiretroviral therapy. The sequence came from a man aged 45-65 years with HIV. CDR3 bases: TGTGCCAGCAGTTTCCCACAGGGGCGGTACGAGCAGTACTTC. Amino acids: CASSFPQGRYEQYF.